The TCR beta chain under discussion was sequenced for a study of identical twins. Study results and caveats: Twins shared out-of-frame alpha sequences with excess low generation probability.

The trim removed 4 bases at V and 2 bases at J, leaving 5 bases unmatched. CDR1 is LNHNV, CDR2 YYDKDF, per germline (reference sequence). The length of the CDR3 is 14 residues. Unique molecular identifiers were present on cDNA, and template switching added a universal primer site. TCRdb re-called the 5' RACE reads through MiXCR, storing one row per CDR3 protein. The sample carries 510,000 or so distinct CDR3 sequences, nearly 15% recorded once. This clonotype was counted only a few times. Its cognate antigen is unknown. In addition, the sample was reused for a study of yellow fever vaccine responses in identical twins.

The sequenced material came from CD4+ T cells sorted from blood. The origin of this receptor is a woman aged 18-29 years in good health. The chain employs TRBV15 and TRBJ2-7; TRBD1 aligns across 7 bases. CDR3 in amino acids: CATSKQGLTYEQYF. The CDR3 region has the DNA TGTGCCACCAGCAAACAGGGGTTGACCTACGAGCAGTACTTC.